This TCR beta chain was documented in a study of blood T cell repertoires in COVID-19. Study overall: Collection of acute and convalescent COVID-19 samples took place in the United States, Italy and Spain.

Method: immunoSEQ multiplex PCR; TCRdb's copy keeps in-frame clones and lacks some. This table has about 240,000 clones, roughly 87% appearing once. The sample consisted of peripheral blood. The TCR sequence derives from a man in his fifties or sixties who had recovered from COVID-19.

CDR3 region: CASSVGQGVNQPQHF. CDR3 nucleotides: TGCGCCAGCAGCGTGGGACAGGGCGTAAATCAGCCCCAGCATTTT. The genes are TRBV5-1 and TRBJ1-5; 9 bases line up with TRBD1. The CDR3 is made up of 15 amino acids. From germline, CDR1 is SGHRS and CDR2 YFSETQ. With V trimmed by 4 bases and J by 4 bases, 6 bases remained unmatched.